The rows below give T cell receptor beta chains drawn from one sample of a study of identical twins. TCRdb fed the 5' RACE reads into MiXCR, producing one record per CDR3 protein. The profile shows around 500,000 distinct CDR3 sequences, more than 13% of them singletons. This sample also belongs to another study, concerning yellow fever vaccine responses in identical twins.

The sample taken for sequencing was CD4+ T cells sorted from blood. These receptors were taken from a woman aged 18-29 years in good health. CDR3s include the opening cysteine and the closing phenylalanine or tryptophan. Each record gives: clone size, J gene, D gene, V gene, CDR3 protein, CDR3 DNA. The D gene is left open where the match is weak. Clone size is not always given. Where it is, it says once, few, many or a class for expanded clones.

abundance: .
j_gene: TRBJ2-2
d_gene: TRBD2
v_gene: TRBV6-5
CDR3aa: CASSYSKVAGEGTGELFF
CDR3nt: TGTGCCAGCAGTTACTCGAAGGTAGCGGGGGAAGGCACCGGGGAGCTGTTTTTT

abundance: once
j_gene: TRBJ2-2
d_gene: .
v_gene: TRBV29-1
CDR3aa: CSVVISMDTGELFF
CDR3nt: TGCAGCGTTGTGATCTCCATGGACACCGGGGAGCTGTTTTTT

abundance: .
j_gene: TRBJ2-7
d_gene: TRBD2
v_gene: TRBV4-1
CDR3aa: CASSQSSGLDQSYEQYF
CDR3nt: TGCGCCAGCAGCCAATCAAGCGGACTAGACCAGTCCTACGAGCAGTACTTC

abundance: .
j_gene: TRBJ2-1
d_gene: .
v_gene: TRBV5-1
CDR3aa: CASSSPLLREHNEQFF
CDR3nt: TGCGCCAGCAGCTCCCCATTACTCCGGGAGCACAATGAGCAGTTCTTC

abundance: few
j_gene: TRBJ2-3
d_gene: .
v_gene: TRBV7-9
CDR3aa: CASSPQAVTDTQYF
CDR3nt: TGTGCCAGCAGCCCCCAAGCGGTCACAGATACGCAGTATTTT

abundance: few
j_gene: TRBJ1-6
d_gene: .
v_gene: TRBV5-1
CDR3aa: CASSLGQTNSPLHF
CDR3nt: TGCGCCAGCAGCTTGGGGCAGACCAATTCACCCCTCCACTTT

abundance: .
j_gene: TRBJ2-7
d_gene: .
v_gene: TRBV28
CDR3aa: CASSFFLAAPSSYEQYF
CDR3nt: TGTGCCAGCAGTTTCTTCTTGGCGGCCCCGAGCTCCTACGAGCAGTACTTC

abundance: few
j_gene: TRBJ2-2
d_gene: TRBD1
v_gene: TRBV9
CDR3aa: CASSIPLDRRNTGELFF
CDR3nt: TGTGCCAGCAGCATACCTCTGGACAGGAGGAACACCGGGGAGCTGTTTTTT

abundance: few
j_gene: TRBJ1-2
d_gene: .
v_gene: TRBV29-1
CDR3aa: CSVGGLGSNYGYTF
CDR3nt: TGCAGCGTTGGCGGGCTGGGTTCTAACTATGGCTACACCTTC

abundance: once
j_gene: TRBJ2-3
d_gene: .
v_gene: TRBV15
CDR3aa: CATSIRGMSSTDTQYF
CDR3nt: TGTGCCACCAGCATTAGGGGGATGTCTAGCACAGATACGCAGTATTTT

abundance: few
j_gene: TRBJ1-2
d_gene: .
v_gene: TRBV9
CDR3aa: CASSVDPGNYGYTF
CDR3nt: TGTGCCAGCAGCGTAGACCCAGGGAACTATGGCTACACCTTC

abundance: few
j_gene: TRBJ2-2
d_gene: TRBD2
v_gene: TRBV12-3/TRBV12-4
CDR3aa: CASSRLATSGTGELFF
CDR3nt: TGTGCCAGCAGCCGCTTAGCGACTAGCGGCACCGGGGAGCTGTTTTTT

abundance: .
j_gene: TRBJ2-3
d_gene: TRBD1
v_gene: TRBV28
CDR3aa: CASSKLDRASTDTQYF
CDR3nt: TGTGCCAGCAGTAAGCTGGACAGGGCTAGCACAGATACGCAGTATTTT

abundance: .
j_gene: TRBJ2-3
d_gene: .
v_gene: TRBV4-1
CDR3aa: CASSQEGSPQGLDTQYF
CDR3nt: TGCGCCAGCAGCCAAGAAGGGTCTCCCCAGGGGCTAGATACGCAGTATTTT

abundance: few
j_gene: TRBJ1-1
d_gene: .
v_gene: TRBV4-2
CDR3aa: CASSQESRSLRAFF
CDR3nt: TGTGCCAGCAGCCAAGAATCTAGGTCCCTGCGGGCTTTCTTT

abundance: .
j_gene: TRBJ2-2
d_gene: .
v_gene: TRBV11-2
CDR3aa: CASSLDIPRSATGELFF
CDR3nt: TGTGCCAGCAGCTTAGATATTCCTAGGTCGGCGACCGGGGAGCTGTTTTTT

abundance: few
j_gene: TRBJ2-7
d_gene: .
v_gene: TRBV6-6
CDR3aa: CASSPGYTYEQYF
CDR3nt: TGTGCCAGCAGTCCAGGGTATACCTACGAGCAGTACTTC

abundance: .
j_gene: TRBJ2-3
d_gene: .
v_gene: TRBV7-2
CDR3aa: CASSRTGILTDTQYF
CDR3nt: TGTGCCAGCAGCCGGACTGGAATTCTCACAGATACGCAGTATTTT

abundance: .
j_gene: TRBJ2-7
d_gene: TRBD2
v_gene: TRBV4-3
CDR3aa: CASSQELGVGTTYEQYF
CDR3nt: TGCGCCAGCAGCCAAGAATTGGGAGTCGGGACTACCTACGAGCAGTACTTC

abundance: few
j_gene: TRBJ2-1
d_gene: TRBD2
v_gene: TRBV7-9
CDR3aa: CASTLAGTRAREQFF
CDR3nt: TGTGCCAGCACTCTAGCTGGGACTAGAGCACGGGAGCAGTTCTTC

abundance: .
j_gene: TRBJ2-7
d_gene: TRBD1
v_gene: TRBV18
CDR3aa: CASSPNGQGGFYEQYF
CDR3nt: TGTGCCAGCTCACCAAACGGACAGGGGGGGTTCTACGAGCAGTACTTC

abundance: .
j_gene: TRBJ2-7
d_gene: .
v_gene: TRBV20-1
CDR3aa: CSASDSPYEQNF
CDR3nt: TGCAGTGCTAGCGATAGTCCCTACGAGCAGAACTTC

abundance: few
j_gene: TRBJ2-2
d_gene: TRBD2
v_gene: TRBV6-1
CDR3aa: CASRGLAVTGELFF
CDR3nt: TGTGCCAGCAGGGGACTAGCGGTCACCGGGGAGCTGTTTTTT

abundance: .
j_gene: TRBJ2-7
d_gene: .
v_gene: TRBV7-2
CDR3aa: CASSLGGPGYEQYF
CDR3nt: TGTGCCAGCAGCTTAGGGGGTCCGGGGTACGAGCAGTACTTC

abundance: few
j_gene: TRBJ2-2
d_gene: .
v_gene: TRBV21-1
CDR3aa: CASKETNRGENTGELFF
CDR3nt: TGTGCCAGCAAAGAGACCAACAGGGGCGAGAACACCGGGGAGCTGTTTTTT

abundance: many
j_gene: TRBJ2-2
d_gene: TRBD2
v_gene: TRBV20-1
CDR3aa: CSARDQGGGAGELFF
CDR3nt: TGCAGTGCTAGAGATCAAGGCGGGGGGGCCGGGGAGCTGTTTTTT

abundance: once
j_gene: TRBJ2-7
d_gene: TRBD2
v_gene: TRBV27
CDR3aa: CASSFRSGGEGEQYF
CDR3nt: TGTGCCAGCAGTTTCCGTAGCGGGGGAGAAGGCGAGCAGTACTTC

abundance: .
j_gene: TRBJ1-1
d_gene: TRBD1
v_gene: TRBV7-2
CDR3aa: CASSPHRGGNTEAFF
CDR3nt: TGTGCCAGCAGCCCACACAGGGGAGGGAACACTGAAGCTTTCTTT

abundance: few
j_gene: TRBJ2-3
d_gene: TRBD2
v_gene: TRBV28
CDR3aa: CASEGGLDGDTQYF
CDR3nt: TGTGCCAGCGAGGGGGGACTAGACGGAGATACGCAGTATTTT

abundance: .
j_gene: TRBJ2-2
d_gene: .
v_gene: TRBV11-2
CDR3aa: CASRSLTGELFF
CDR3nt: TGTGCCAGCAGGAGTCTCACCGGGGAGCTGTTTTTT

abundance: .
j_gene: TRBJ2-4
d_gene: .
v_gene: TRBV2
CDR3aa: CASSPGLGYYIQYF
CDR3nt: TGTGCCAGCAGTCCCGGGCTAGGATACTACATTCAGTACTTC

abundance: .
j_gene: TRBJ2-7
d_gene: .
v_gene: TRBV6-5
CDR3aa: CASSYSGTGKDEQYF
CDR3nt: TGTGCCAGCAGTTACTCCGGGACGGGGAAGGACGAGCAGTACTTC